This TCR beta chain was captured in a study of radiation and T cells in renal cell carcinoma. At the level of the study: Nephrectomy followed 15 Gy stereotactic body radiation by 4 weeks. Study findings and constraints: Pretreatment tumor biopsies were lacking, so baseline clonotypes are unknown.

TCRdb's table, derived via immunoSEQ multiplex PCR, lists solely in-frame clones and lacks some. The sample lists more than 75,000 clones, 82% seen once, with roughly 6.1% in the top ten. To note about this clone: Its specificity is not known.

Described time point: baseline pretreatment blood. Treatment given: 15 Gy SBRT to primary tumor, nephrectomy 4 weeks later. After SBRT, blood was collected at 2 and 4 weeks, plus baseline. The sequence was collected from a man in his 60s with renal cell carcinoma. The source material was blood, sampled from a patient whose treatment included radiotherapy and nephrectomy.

CDR3 residues: CASSWGNQPQHF. CDR3 sequence (DNA): TGTGCCAGCAGTTGGGGCAATCAGCCCCAGCATTTT. The chain uses TRBV28 and TRBJ1-5; no firm D call. Deletions cut 4 bases from V and 2 bases from J, with 3 bases between. The length of the CDR3 is 12 residues. Germline V gene sequence: CDR1 MDHEN, CDR2 SYDVKM.